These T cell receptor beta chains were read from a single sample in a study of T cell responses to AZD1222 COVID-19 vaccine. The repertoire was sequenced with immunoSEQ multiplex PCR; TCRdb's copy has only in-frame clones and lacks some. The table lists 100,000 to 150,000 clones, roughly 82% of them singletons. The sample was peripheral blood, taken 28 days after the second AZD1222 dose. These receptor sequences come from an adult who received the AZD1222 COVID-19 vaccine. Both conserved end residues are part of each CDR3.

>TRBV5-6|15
CASSPTGTVFYEQYF
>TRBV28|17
CASSPPWEHRRQETQYF
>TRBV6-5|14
CASRPRDPGGEAFF
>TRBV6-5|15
CASSYSRATPYGYTF
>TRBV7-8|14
CASSLRAGDQPQHF
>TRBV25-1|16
CASSAGEHSKIDEQFF
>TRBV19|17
CASLIQAVAGPNTEAFF
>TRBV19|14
CASSIVLGSYGYTF
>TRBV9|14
CASSAPTGDTEAFF
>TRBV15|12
CATSKANEKLFF
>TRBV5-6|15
CASSLPGRSNTEAFF
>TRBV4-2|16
CASSQGAGTSNQPQHF
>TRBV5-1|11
CASRETGELFF
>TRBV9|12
CASSSDDEKLFF
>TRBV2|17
CASSEPRKQGTEEKLFF
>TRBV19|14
CASSTLTGDAGYTF
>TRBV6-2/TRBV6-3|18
CASSYPDLTWGGTDTQYF
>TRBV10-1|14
CASSATIVNTEAFF
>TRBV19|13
CASSIRDIQPQHF
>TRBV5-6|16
CASSLAEESPGNTIYF
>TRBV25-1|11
CASSGFYEQYF
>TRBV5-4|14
CASSFASGGETQYF
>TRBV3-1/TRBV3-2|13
CASSLQGNYGYTF
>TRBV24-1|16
CATSEPGHGSAGELFF
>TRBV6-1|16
CASSERPRGGITGYTF
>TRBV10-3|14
CAISETGLAGELFF
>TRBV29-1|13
CSACRGAYNEQFF
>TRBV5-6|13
CASSLGGDQPQHF
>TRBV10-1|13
CASSRGAGETQYF
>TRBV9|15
CASSVVGGTGETQYF
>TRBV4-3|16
CASSRGGNTANEKLFF
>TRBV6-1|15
CASSEQDRVNTEAFF
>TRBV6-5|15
CASRAQGAHNSPLHF
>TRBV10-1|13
CASSESGTYEAFF
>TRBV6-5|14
CASKRAGSETEAFF
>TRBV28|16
CASSILQARSGNTIYF
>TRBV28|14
CASSPGTVRYEQYF
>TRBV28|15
CASKRRDRGVGEQFF
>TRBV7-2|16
CASSLFGTVANYGYTF
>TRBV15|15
CATSAPRGGGDEQFF
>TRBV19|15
CASTTGTPLDYGYTF
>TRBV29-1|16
CSVEGQGATWSDTQYF
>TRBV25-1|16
CASSDPTAHSGNTIYF
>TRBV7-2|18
CASSHSTGGSILSYEQYF
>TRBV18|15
CASSPDRGMNTEAFF
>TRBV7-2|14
CASSLDRVGTEAFF
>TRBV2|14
CASRKVTVGSPLHF
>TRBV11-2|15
CASSSGAGQRETQYF
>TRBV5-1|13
CASSAGQGPEAFF
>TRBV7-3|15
CASSLQGVYADTQYF
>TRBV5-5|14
CASRRDRTNEKLFF
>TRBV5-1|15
CASSSGQGNNSPLHF
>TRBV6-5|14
CASSYSTLGNTIYF